This entry lists 16 T cell receptor beta chains sequenced from one sample in a study of T cells expressing NK-cell markers. Following a re-call of the 5' RACE reads, TCRdb has one entry per CDR3 protein and lacks DNA. The table lists about 550,000 distinct CDR3 sequences. The sequencing input was blood T cells: a sorted CD56 or NKG2C T cell subset, CD4+ or CD8+ T cells, or bulk PBMC T cells (not recorded which). These TCRs come from a man aged 18 to 35 in good health.

The chain joins TRBV6-5 to TRBJ2-2; the TCRdb D gene call, TRBD2, has no DNA to confirm it. Per the germline V gene, CDR1 is MNHEY and CDR2 is SVGAGI. CDR3 size: 16 residues. The CDR3: CASSSLAGLNTGELFF.

The chain couples TRBV6-2 or TRBV6-3 to TRBJ1-1. The CDR3 runs to 13 residues. The germline CDR1 and CDR2 sequences are MNHEY and SVGEGT. The CDR3 protein is CASSNHREGEAFF.

The rearrangement links TRBV18 to TRBJ2-2; TCRdb picks TRBD2, but there is no DNA to check that call. The CDR3 totals 17 residues. In germline, CDR1 is KGHSH, CDR2 LQKENI. The CDR3 region is CASSPRGLAVNTGELFF.

The rearrangement links TRBV7-3 to TRBJ2-1; lacking DNA, the TRBD2 call made by TCRdb goes unchecked. This CDR3 contains 14 residues. Germline assignment: CDR1 SGHTA and CDR2 FQGTGA. CDR3 region: CASSPAGEQNEQFF.

This rearrangement joins TRBV20-1 to TRBJ2-3. The CDR3 spans 11 residues. CDR1 DFQATT and CDR2 SNEGSKA come from the germline V gene (reference sequence). CDR3: CSAQIGDTQYF.

This rearrangement joins TRBV10-3 to TRBJ2-1; the D gene TCRdb calls, TRBD2, cannot be checked with no DNA. The germline gives CDR1 ENHRY, CDR2 SYGVKD. The CDR3 length is 14 residues. CDR3 region: CASYDTRAYNEQFF.

V gene TRBV24-1 combines with J gene TRBJ1-5. Germline V gene lookup returns CDR1 KGHDR and CDR2 SFDVKD. The CDR3 is 14 residues long. CDR3 residues: CATSGREDNQPQHF.

This chain connects TRBV24-1 to TRBJ2-1; absent DNA, TCRdb's TRBD2 call cannot be checked. This CDR3 is 16 amino acids long. CDR1 and CDR2 from the germline V gene are KGHDR and SFDVKD. CDR3 region: CATSGASGMIPWEQFF.

This CDR3 reads CSVEDLDASGFF. This chain uses TRBV29-1 with TRBJ2-1. The CDR3 is 12 amino acids. Germline V CDR1 and CDR2: SQVTM, ANQGSEA.

The chain links TRBV20-1 to TRBJ1-6; the TCRdb call, TRBD1, lacks DNA for checking. CDR3 size: 15 residues. Germline CDR1 and CDR2: DFQATT and SNEGSKA (reference sequence). The CDR3 here is CSASLSGQTNSPLHF.

This chain joins TRBV4-3 and TRBJ1-2; checking the TCRdb D call of TRBD1 is not possible without DNA. Germline assignment: CDR1 LGHNA and CDR2 YSLEER. This CDR3 spans 16 amino acids. Here the CDR3 reads CASSQDRDTDGYGYTF.

V and J are TRBV12-3 or TRBV12-4 and TRBJ2-3; checking the TCRdb D call of TRBD1 is not possible without DNA. The CDR3 has 15 residues. The CDR3 sequence is CASSYTGISTDTQYF.

This rearrangement joins TRBV12-3 or TRBV12-4 to TRBJ1-1. The CDR3 runs 14 residues. This chain's CDR3 is CASAYTAGITEAFF.

The chain combines TRBV20-1 with TRBJ2-1; the TRBD2 assignment by TCRdb is unverifiable without DNA. The CDR3 extends over 18 amino acids. CDR1 and CDR2 from the germline V gene are DFQATT and SNEGSKA (reference sequence). Here the CDR3 reads CSADPGLAGVGRYNEQFF.

The chain has TRBV5-1 and TRBJ2-3; TCRdb proposes TRBD2, but this gene call is untestable without DNA. Germline loops: CDR1 SGHRS, CDR2 YFSETQ. This CDR3 spans 16 amino acids. The CDR3 protein is CASSLSRLVRGDTQYF.

The CDR3: CASRGTTDTQYF. The chain uses TRBV27 and TRBJ2-3; there is no DNA to check the TCRdb D call of TRBD1. CDR1 is MNHEY, CDR2 SMNVEV, per germline (reference sequence). CDR3 size: 12 residues.